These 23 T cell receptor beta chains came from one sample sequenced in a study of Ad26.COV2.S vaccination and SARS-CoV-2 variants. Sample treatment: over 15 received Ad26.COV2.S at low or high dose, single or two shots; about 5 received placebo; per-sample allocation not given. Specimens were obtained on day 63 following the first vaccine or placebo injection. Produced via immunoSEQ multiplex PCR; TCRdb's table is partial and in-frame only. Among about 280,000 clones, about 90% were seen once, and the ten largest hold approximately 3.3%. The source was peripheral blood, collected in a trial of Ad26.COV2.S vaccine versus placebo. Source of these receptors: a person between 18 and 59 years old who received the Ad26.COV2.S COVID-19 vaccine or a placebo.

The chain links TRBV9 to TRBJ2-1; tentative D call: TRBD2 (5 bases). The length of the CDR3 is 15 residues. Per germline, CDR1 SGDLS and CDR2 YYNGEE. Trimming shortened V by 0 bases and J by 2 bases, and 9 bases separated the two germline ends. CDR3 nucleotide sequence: TGTGCCAGCAGCGTAGGGGCGGGTACCTACAATGAGCAGTTCTTC. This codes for CASSVGAGTYNEQFF.

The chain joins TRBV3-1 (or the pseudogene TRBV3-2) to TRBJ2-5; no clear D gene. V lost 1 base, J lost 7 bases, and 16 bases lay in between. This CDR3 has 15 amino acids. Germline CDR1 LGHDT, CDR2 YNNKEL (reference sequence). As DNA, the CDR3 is TGTGCCAGCAGCCAAGGGCCTCCACCCCCCAGGACCCAGTACTTC. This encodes CASSQGPPPPRTQYF.

CDR3 sequence reads: CASSQNPGQQFF. The CDR3 nucleotides are TGTGCCAGCAGCCAGAATCCGGGACAGCAGTTCTTC. V is TRBV3-1 (or the pseudogene TRBV3-2) and J is TRBJ2-1; TRBD1 or TRBD2 may be the D gene (5 bases each). Deletions cut 3 bases from V and 11 bases from J, with 11 bases between. Per germline, CDR1 LGHDT and CDR2 YNNKEL (reference sequence). CDR3 size: 12 residues.

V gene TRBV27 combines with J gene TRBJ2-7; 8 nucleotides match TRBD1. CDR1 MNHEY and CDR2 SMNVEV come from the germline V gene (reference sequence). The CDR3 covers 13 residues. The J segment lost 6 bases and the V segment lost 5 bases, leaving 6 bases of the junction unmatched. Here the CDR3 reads CASSPQGAGEQYF. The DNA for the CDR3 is TGTGCCAGCAGTCCCCAGGGGGCAGGCGAGCAGTACTTC.

DNA for the CDR3: TGTGCCAGCAGCCAAGCCAGGAACACTGAAGCTTTCTTT. The encoded protein is CASSQARNTEAFF. The chain has TRBV3-1 (or the pseudogene TRBV3-2) and TRBJ1-1; no firm D call. The CDR3 extends over 13 amino acids. The V gene's germline CDR1 is LGHDT and CDR2 YNNKEL (reference sequence). The germline V and J ends were trimmed by 1 base and 1 base, with 4 bases remaining between them.

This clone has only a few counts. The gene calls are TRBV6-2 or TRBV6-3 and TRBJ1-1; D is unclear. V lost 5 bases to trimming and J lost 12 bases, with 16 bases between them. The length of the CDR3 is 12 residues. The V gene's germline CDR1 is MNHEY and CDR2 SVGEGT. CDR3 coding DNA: TGTGCCAGCAGTGACCCCGGGCGACAAACTTTCTTT. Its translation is CASSDPGRQTFF.

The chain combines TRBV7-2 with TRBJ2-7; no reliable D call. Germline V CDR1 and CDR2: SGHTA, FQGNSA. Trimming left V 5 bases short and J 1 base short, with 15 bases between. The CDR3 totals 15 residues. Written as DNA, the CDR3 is TGTGCCAGCAGCCGTTGGCGCGGCAGTTCCTACGAGCAGTACTTC. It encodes CASSRWRGSSYEQYF.

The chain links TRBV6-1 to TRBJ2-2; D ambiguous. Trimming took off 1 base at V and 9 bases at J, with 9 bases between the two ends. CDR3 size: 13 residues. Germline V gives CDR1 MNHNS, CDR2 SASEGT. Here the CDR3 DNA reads TGTGCCAGCAGTGAAGGCTTACTCCGGGAGCTGTTTTTT. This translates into CASSEGLLRELFF.

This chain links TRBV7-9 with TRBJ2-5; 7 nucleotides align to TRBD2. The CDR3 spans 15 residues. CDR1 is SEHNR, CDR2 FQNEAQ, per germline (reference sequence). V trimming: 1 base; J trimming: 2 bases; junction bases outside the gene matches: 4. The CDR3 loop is CASSLELAYQETQYF. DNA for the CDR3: TGTGCCAGCAGCTTAGAACTAGCGTATCAAGAGACCCAGTACTTC.

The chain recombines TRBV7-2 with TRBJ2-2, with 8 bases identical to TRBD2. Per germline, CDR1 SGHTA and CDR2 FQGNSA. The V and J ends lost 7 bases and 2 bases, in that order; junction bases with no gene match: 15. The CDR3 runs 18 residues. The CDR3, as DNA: TGTGCCAGCACCCCCGGTGCGATAGCGGGGACCAACACCGGGGAGCTGTTTTTT. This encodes CASTPGAIAGTNTGELFF.

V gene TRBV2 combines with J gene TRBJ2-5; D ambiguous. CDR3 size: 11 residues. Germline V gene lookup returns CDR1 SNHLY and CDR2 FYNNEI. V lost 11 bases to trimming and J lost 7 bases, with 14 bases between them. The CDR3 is CASAGPATQYF. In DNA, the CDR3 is TGTGCCTCCGCCGGCCCAGCGACCCAGTACTTC.

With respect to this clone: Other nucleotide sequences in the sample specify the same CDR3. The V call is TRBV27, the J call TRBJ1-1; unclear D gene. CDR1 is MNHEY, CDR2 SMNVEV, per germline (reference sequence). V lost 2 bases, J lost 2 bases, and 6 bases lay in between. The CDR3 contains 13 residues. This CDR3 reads CASSLRENTEAFF. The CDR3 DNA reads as TGTGCCAGCAGTTTAAGAGAAAACACTGAAGCTTTCTTT.

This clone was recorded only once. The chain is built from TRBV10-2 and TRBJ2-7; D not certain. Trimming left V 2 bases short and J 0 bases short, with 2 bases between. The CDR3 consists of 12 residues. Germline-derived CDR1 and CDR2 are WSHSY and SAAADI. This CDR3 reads CASSEISYEQYF. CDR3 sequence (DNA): TGCGCCAGCAGTGAGATCTCCTACGAGCAGTACTTC.

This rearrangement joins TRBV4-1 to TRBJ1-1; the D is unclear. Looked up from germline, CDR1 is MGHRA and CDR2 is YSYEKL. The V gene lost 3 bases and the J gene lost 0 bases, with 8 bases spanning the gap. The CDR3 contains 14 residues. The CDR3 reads CASSQKAVNTEAFF. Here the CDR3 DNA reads TGCGCCAGCAGCCAGAAGGCGGTGAACACTGAAGCTTTCTTT.

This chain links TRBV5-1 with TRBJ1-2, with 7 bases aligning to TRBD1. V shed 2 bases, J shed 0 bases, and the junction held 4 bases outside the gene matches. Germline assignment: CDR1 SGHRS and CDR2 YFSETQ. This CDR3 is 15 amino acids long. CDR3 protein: CASSLQGLANYGYTF. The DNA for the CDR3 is TGCGCCAGCAGCTTACAGGGGCTAGCTAACTATGGCTACACCTTC.

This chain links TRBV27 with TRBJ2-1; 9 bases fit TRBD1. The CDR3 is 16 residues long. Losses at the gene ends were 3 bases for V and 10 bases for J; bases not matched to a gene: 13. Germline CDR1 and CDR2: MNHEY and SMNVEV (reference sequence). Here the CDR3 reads CASSFLGGQGRTEQFF. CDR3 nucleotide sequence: TGTGCCAGCAGTTTTTTAGGGGGACAGGGCCGAACGGAGCAGTTCTTC.

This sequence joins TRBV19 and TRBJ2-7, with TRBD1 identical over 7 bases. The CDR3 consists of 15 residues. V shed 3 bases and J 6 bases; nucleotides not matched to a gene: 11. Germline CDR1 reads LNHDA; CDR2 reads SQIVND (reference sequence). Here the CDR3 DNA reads TGTGCCAGTAGTATTTGGGCAGGGGGTATCGGCGAGCAGTACTTC. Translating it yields CASSIWAGGIGEQYF.

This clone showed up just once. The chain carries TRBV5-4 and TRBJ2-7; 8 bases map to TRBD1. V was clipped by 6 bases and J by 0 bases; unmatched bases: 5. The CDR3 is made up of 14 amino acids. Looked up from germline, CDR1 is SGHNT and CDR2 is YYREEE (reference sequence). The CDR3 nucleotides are TGTGCCAGCACCCAGGGGGCAAACTCCTACGAGCAGTACTTC. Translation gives CASTQGANSYEQYF.

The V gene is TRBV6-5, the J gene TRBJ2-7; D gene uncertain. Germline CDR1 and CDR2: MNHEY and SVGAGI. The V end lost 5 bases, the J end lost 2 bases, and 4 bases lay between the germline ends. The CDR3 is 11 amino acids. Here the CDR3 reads CASSTPYEQYF. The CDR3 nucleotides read TGTGCCAGCAGTACACCCTACGAGCAGTACTTC.

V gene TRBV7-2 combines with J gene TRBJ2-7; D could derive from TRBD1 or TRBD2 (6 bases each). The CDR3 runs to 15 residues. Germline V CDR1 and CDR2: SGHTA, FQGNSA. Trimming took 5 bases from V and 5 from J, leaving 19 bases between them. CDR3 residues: CASSRDSRGGNEQYF. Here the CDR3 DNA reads TGTGCCAGCAGCCGGGACTCCAGGGGTGGGAACGAGCAGTACTTC.

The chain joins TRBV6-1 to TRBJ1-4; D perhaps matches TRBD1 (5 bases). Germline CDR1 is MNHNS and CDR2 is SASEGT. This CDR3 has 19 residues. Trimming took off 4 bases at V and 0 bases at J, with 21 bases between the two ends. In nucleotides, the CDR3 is TGTGCCAGCAGTGTTGCCCCACCCCGACAGAGCGCAACTAATGAAAAACTGTTTTTT. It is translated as CASSVAPPRQSATNEKLFF.

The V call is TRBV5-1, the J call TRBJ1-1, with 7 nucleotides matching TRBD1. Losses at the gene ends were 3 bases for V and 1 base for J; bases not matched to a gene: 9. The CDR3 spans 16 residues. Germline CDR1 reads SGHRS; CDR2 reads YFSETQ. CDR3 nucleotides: TGCGCCAGCAGCTCCCGACAGGGCGGGGGGAACACTGAAGCTTTCTTT. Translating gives CASSSRQGGGNTEAFF.

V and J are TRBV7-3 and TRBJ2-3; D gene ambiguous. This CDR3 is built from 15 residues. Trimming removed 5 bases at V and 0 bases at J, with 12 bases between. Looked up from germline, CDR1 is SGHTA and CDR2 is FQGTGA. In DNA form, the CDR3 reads TGTGCCAGCAGCCCGTCCCGGGTTAGCACAGATACGCAGTATTTT. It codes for CASSPSRVSTDTQYF.